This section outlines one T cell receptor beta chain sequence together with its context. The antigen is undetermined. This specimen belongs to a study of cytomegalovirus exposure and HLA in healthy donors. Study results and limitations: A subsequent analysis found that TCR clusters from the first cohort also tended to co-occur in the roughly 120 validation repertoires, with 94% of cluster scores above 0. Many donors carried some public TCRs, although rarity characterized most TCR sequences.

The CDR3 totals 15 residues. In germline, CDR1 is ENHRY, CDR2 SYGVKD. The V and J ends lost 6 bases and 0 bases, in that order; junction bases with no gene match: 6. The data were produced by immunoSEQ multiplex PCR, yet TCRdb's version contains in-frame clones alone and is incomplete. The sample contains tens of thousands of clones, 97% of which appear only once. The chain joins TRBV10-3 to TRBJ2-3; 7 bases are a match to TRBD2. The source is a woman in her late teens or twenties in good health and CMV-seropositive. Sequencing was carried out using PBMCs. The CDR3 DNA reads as TGTGCCATCAGACCTGGACTAGAAAGCACAGATACGCAGTATTTT. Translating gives CAIRPGLESTDTQYF.